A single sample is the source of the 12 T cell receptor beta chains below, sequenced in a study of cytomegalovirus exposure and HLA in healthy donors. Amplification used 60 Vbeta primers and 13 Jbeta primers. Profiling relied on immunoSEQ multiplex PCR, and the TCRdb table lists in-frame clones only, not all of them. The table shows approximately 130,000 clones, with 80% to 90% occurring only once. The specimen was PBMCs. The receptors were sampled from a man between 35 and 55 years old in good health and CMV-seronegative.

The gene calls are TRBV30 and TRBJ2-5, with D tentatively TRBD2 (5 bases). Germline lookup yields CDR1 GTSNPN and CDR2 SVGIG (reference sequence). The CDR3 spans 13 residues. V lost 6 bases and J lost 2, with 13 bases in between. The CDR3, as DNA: TGTGCCTGCCGAGGGCTTTCACAAGAGACCCAGTACTTC. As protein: CACRGLSQETQYF.

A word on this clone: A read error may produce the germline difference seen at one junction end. CDR3 amino acids: CASSLDGAGANGLTF. The CDR3 DNA reads TGTGCCAGCAGCTTGGACGGAGCTGGGGCCAACGGCCTGACTTTC. This chain connects TRBV5-4 to TRBJ2-6, with D perhaps matching TRBD1 (5 bases). The CDR3 runs to 15 residues. From germline, CDR1 is SGHNT and CDR2 YYREEE (reference sequence).

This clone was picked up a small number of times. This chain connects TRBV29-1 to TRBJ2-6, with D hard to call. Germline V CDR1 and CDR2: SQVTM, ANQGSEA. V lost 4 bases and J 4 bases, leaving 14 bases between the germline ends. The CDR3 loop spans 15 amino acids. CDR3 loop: CSVAPAESGANVLTF. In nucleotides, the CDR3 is TGCAGCGTTGCTCCCGCGGAATCGGGGGCCAACGTCCTGACTTTC.

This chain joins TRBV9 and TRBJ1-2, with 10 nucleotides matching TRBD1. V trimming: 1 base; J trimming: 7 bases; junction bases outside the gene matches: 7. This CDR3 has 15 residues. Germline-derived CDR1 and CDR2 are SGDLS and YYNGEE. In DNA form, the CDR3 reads TGTGCCAGCAGCGTATTTCGACAGGGGGCGGGTGGCTACACCTTC. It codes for CASSVFRQGAGGYTF.

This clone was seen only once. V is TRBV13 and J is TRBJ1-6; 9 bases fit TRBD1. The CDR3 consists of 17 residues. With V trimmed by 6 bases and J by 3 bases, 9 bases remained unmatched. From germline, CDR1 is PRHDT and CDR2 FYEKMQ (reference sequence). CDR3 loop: CASRRGDRALYNSPLHF. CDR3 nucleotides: TGTGCCAGCAGGAGGGGGGACAGGGCCCTCTATAATTCACCCCTCCACTTT.

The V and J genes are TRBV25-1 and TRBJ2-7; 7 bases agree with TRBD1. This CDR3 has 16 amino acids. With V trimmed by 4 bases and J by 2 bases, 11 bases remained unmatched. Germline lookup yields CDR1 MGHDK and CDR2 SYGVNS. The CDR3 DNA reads TGTGCCAGCAGTGCCCGACAGGGAAGTAATCCCTACGAGCAGTACTTC. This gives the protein CASSARQGSNPYEQYF.

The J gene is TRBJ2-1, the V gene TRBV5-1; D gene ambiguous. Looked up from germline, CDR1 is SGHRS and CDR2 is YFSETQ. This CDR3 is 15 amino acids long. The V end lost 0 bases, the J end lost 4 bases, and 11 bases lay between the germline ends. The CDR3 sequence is CASSLGLARYNEQFF. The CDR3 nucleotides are TGCGCCAGCAGCTTGGGGTTGGCCCGTTACAATGAGCAGTTCTTC.

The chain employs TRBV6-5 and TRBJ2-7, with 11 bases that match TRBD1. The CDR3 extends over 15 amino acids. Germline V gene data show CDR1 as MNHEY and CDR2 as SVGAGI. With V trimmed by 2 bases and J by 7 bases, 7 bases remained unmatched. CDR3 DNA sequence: TGTGCCAGCAGTTACCACGGACAGGGGGCGGGGGAGCAGTACTTC. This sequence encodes CASSYHGQGAGEQYF.

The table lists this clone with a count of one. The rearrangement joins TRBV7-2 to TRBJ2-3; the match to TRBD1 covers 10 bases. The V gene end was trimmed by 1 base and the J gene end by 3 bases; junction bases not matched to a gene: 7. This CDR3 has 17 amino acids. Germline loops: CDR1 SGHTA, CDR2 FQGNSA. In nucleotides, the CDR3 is TGTGCCAGCAGCTTAGTGGGGACAGGGGTGAGGACAGATACGCAGTATTTT. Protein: CASSLVGTGVRTDTQYF.

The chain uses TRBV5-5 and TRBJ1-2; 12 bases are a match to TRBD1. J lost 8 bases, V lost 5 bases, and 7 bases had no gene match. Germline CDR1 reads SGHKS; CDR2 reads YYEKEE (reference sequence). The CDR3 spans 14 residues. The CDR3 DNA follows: TGTGCCAGCAGTCCGGGACAGGGGGCGAGCGGCTACACCTTC. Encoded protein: CASSPGQGASGYTF.

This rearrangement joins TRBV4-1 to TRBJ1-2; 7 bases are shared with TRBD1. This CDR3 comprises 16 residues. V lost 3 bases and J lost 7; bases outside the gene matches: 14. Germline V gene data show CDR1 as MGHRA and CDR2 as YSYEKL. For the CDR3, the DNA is TGCGCCAGCAGCCACGAAGAGACACAGGGGTTGGCTGGCTACACCTTC. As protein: CASSHEETQGLAGYTF.

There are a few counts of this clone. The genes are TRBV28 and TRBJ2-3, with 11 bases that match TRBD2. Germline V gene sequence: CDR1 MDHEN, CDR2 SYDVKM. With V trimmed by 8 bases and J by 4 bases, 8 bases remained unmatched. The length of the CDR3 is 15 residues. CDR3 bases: TGTGCCAGCGGAACTAGCGGGAGAGGCCCAGATACGCAGTATTTT. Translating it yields CASGTSGRGPDTQYF.